The 26 T cell receptor beta chains below all came from one sample that was sequenced in a study of cytomegalovirus exposure and HLA in healthy donors. PCR used 60 Vbeta primers and 13 Jbeta primers. Sequencing was performed with immunoSEQ multiplex PCR; in TCRdb, only in-frame clones are kept and a portion is missing. Here the sample spans roughly 150,000 clones, roughly four fifths being singletons. The material sequenced was PBMCs. These receptors were obtained from a woman in her fifties or sixties in good health and CMV-seropositive.

The genes are TRBV19 and TRBJ2-3, with 9 bases that match TRBD2. CDR1 LNHDA and CDR2 SQIVND come from the germline V gene (reference sequence). V lost 1 base and J lost 2; bases outside the gene matches: 7. There are 17 residues in the CDR3. CDR3 loop: CASSIGASGVNTDTQYF. Written as DNA, the CDR3 is TGTGCCAGTAGTATAGGGGCTAGCGGGGTGAACACAGATACGCAGTATTTT. The full variable domain, its missing parts supplied by reference TRBV19 and TRBJ2-3, is DGGITQSPKYLFRKEGQNVTLSCEQNLNHDAMYWYRQDPGQGLRLIYYSQIVNDFQKGDIAEGYSVSREKKESFPLTVTSAQKNPTAFYLCASSIGASGVNTDTQYFGPGTRLTVL.

The chain has TRBV5-6 and TRBJ1-4; 10 bases are shared with TRBD1. From germline, CDR1 is SGHDT and CDR2 YYEEEE. V gave up 4 bases and J gave up 0 bases; unmatched junction bases: 3. CDR3 length: 16 amino acids. CDR3 DNA: TGTGCCAGCAGCCAGGACAGGGGGGCAACTAATGAAAAACTGTTTTTT. As protein: CASSQDRGATNEKLFF.

V usage is TRBV6-4 and J usage is TRBJ2-2; 7 bases line up with TRBD1. CDR1 and CDR2 (germline): MRHNA, SNTAGT. The CDR3 is 18 amino acids. V dropped 2 bases and J dropped 4; count of bases not matched to a gene: 13. The CDR3 spells CASSDPITQGLITGELFF. CDR3 sequence (DNA): TGTGCCAGCAGTGACCCGATCACACAGGGGCTGATCACCGGGGAGCTGTTTTTT.

The chain recombines TRBV2 with TRBJ2-7, with a tentative D call TRBD2 (5 bases). There are 14 residues in the CDR3. Germline loops: CDR1 SNHLY, CDR2 FYNNEI. Trimming took 4 bases from V and 0 from J, leaving 10 bases between them. As DNA, the CDR3 is TGTGCCAGCAGTGGAGGGATTAGCTCCTACGAGCAGTACTTC. Residues: CASSGGISSYEQYF.

The chain recombines TRBV6-6 with TRBJ1-5, with unresolved D. Germline CDR1 and CDR2: MNHNY and SVGAGI (reference sequence). V was cut by 2 bases and J by 3 bases, with 11 bases left in between. The CDR3 covers 15 residues. Here the CDR3 reads CASSYGQGPNQPQHF. CDR3 nucleotide sequence: TGTGCCAGCAGTTACGGGCAAGGCCCCAATCAGCCCCAGCATTTT.

The chain uses TRBV9 and TRBJ1-1; weak D call: TRBD1 (5 bases). The CDR3 consists of 13 residues. Germline CDR1 reads SGDLS; CDR2 reads YYNGEE. The V end lost 4 bases, the J end lost 8 bases, and 15 bases lay between the germline ends. This chain's CDR3 is CASSPSQGTEAFF. CDR3 DNA sequence: TGTGCCAGCAGCCCCTCCCAGGGAACCGAAGCTTTCTTT.

The rearrangement links TRBV2 to TRBJ1-1; D might be TRBD1 (6 bases). Trimming took 8 bases from V and 8 from J, leaving 21 bases between them. The CDR3 length is 14 residues. From germline, CDR1 is SNHLY and CDR2 FYNNEI. The chain's CDR3 is CASSLLRGTIEAFF. The CDR3 DNA follows: TGTGCCAGCTCACTACTAAGGGGGACGATCGAAGCTTTCTTT.

The V call is TRBV4-1, the J call TRBJ1-5; 7 positions match TRBD1. Germline V CDR1 and CDR2: MGHRA, YSYEKL. V was pared by 0 bases and J by 4 bases, with 9 bases of the junction left unmatched. The CDR3 is made up of 17 amino acids. CDR3 region: CASSQDLFRTGNQPQHF. For the CDR3, the DNA is TGCGCCAGCAGCCAAGATCTTTTCAGGACAGGTAATCAGCCCCAGCATTTT.

The V and J genes are TRBV5-1 and TRBJ1-4, with unresolved D. This CDR3 contains 14 residues. The V end lost 0 bases, the J end lost 7 bases, and 10 bases lay between the germline ends. Germline loops: CDR1 SGHRS, CDR2 YFSETQ. CDR3 loop: CASSLEGSSEKLFF. CDR3 in DNA: TGCGCCAGCAGCTTGGAAGGGAGTAGTGAAAAACTGTTTTTT. The whole variable domain, remainder taken from reference TRBV5-1 and TRBJ1-4, is KAGVTQTPRYLIKTRGQQVTLSCSPISGHRSVSWYQQTPGQGLQFLFEYFSETQRNKGNFPGRFSGRQFSNSRSEMNVSTLELGDSALYLCASSLEGSSEKLFFGSGTQLSVL.

The chain recombines TRBV29-1 with TRBJ1-5; D gene uncertain. V was trimmed by 6 bases and J by 0 bases, leaving 9 bases between them. The CDR3 length is 13 residues. In germline, CDR1 is SQVTM, CDR2 ANQGSEA. The chain's CDR3 is CSVSGNSNQPQHF. As DNA, the CDR3 is TGCAGCGTATCAGGAAATAGCAATCAGCCCCAGCATTTT. Using reference TRBV29-1 and TRBJ1-5 for the parts outside the CDR3, the full variable domain is SAVISQKPSRDICQRGTSLTIQCQVDSQVTMMFWYRQQPGQSLTLIATANQGSEATYESGFVIDKFPISRPNLTFSTLTVSNMSPEDSSIYLCSVSGNSNQPQHFGDGTRLSIL.

The sample holds a few counts of this clone. The genes are TRBV27 and TRBJ1-2; TRBD1 is a possible D gene (6 bases). Germline V gene data show CDR1 as MNHEY and CDR2 as SMNVEV (reference sequence). The CDR3 runs 16 residues. With 6 bases removed from V and 3 bases from J, the gap between germline ends came to 20 bases. This CDR3 is CASRPIGGGGHYGYTF. As DNA, the CDR3 is TGTGCCAGCAGGCCTATTGGTGGGGGCGGCCACTATGGCTACACCTTC.

The chain recombines TRBV7-2 with TRBJ2-7; D remains ambiguous. V dropped 4 bases and J dropped 0 bases, with 13 bases sitting between them. The V gene's germline CDR1 is SGHTA and CDR2 FQGNSA. The CDR3 spans 15 residues. CDR3 protein: CASSSFGDSSYEQYF. CDR3 coding DNA: TGTGCCAGCAGCTCCTTTGGTGATAGCTCCTACGAGCAGTACTTC. Filled out from reference TRBV7-2 and TRBJ2-7, the complete variable domain reads GAGVSQSPSNKVTEKGKDVELRCDPISGHTALYWYRQSLGQGLEFLIYFQGNSAPDKSGLPSDRFSAERTGGSVSTLTIQRTQQEDSAVYLCASSSFGDSSYEQYFGPGTRLTVT.

This chain links TRBV25-1 with TRBJ1-4; D is unresolved. CDR1 is MGHDK and CDR2 is SYGVNS in the germline V gene. CDR3 length: 14 amino acids. Trimming took 2 bases from V and 3 from J, leaving 7 bases between them. This CDR3 reads CASSEAGSNEKLFF. CDR3 sequence (DNA): TGTGCCAGCAGTGAAGCCGGGTCTAATGAAAAACTGTTTTTT.

This clone was found a few times. The genes are TRBV10-2 and TRBJ2-2; tentatively, D is TRBD1 (6 bases). The CDR3 is 14 amino acids. The V gene lost 0 bases and the J gene lost 6 bases, with 8 bases spanning the gap. Germline V CDR1 and CDR2: WSHSY, SAAADI. The CDR3: CASSESTGAGELFF. For the CDR3, the DNA is TGCGCCAGCAGTGAGTCGACAGGAGCCGGGGAGCTGTTTTTT.

About this clone: Its ends do not fully match the called genes, so a read error is possible. The chain has TRBV5-1 and TRBJ2-7; 9 nucleotides match TRBD1. This CDR3 comprises 15 residues. From germline, CDR1 is SGHRS and CDR2 YFSETQ. CDR3: CASRQAGTGIYEQCF. CDR3 DNA: TGCGCCAGCAGACAAGCAGGGACAGGGATCTACGAGCAGTGCTTC. Drawing the rest from reference TRBV5-1 and TRBJ2-7, the complete variable domain is KAGVTQTPRYLIKTRGQQVTLSCSPISGHRSVSWYQQTPGQGLQFLFEYFSETQRNKGNFPGRFSGRQFSNSRSEMNVSTLELGDSALYLCASRQAGTGIYEQCFGPGTRLTVT.

This sequence joins TRBV9 and TRBJ2-5; 11 nucleotides line up with TRBD2. V lost 6 bases to trimming and J lost 4 bases; unmatched junction nucleotides: 17. The CDR3 covers 18 residues. Per the germline V gene, CDR1 is SGDLS and CDR2 is YYNGEE. The CDR3 here is CASTPGGSGGAGRETQYF. The DNA for the CDR3 is TGTGCCAGCACCCCGGGCGGTAGCGGGGGGGCCGGTCGAGAGACCCAGTACTTC.

This clone showed up just a few times. This sequence joins TRBV7-2 and TRBJ1-4, with 11 nucleotides matching TRBD1. Germline CDR1 and CDR2: SGHTA and FQGNSA. CDR3 length: 15 residues. The V gene end was trimmed by 1 base and the J gene end by 8 bases; junction bases not matched to a gene: 3. The CDR3 sequence: CASSLGDRGSEKLFF. CDR3 DNA sequence: TGTGCCAGCAGCTTAGGGGACAGGGGGAGCGAAAAACTGTTTTTT.

The chain is built from TRBV27 and TRBJ2-3; D perhaps matches TRBD1 (7 bases). V was trimmed by 3 bases and J by 4 bases, leaving 14 bases between them. The CDR3 runs 15 residues. Germline V gene data show CDR1 as MNHEY and CDR2 as SMNVEV (reference sequence). The CDR3 reads CASSLSGGSADTQYF. The CDR3 nucleotides are TGTGCCAGCAGTTTGTCAGGGGGGAGTGCAGATACGCAGTATTTT.

The chain couples TRBV19 to TRBJ1-2; 9 bases are shared with TRBD1. Germline CDR1 and CDR2: LNHDA and SQIVND (reference sequence). There are 14 residues in the CDR3. V shed 5 bases, J shed 8 bases, and the junction held 9 bases outside the gene matches. CDR3 bases: TGTGCCAGTAGTGCCCCGGACAGGGGTAGAGGCTACACCTTC. The encoded protein is CASSAPDRGRGYTF.

The V gene is TRBV25-1, the J gene TRBJ1-2; no clear D gene. CDR1 is MGHDK and CDR2 is SYGVNS in the germline V gene. This CDR3 has 12 amino acids. Trimming took 9 bases from V and 8 from J, leaving 16 bases between them. The CDR3 here is CASEGIGKGYTF. The CDR3 nucleotides are TGTGCCAGTGAAGGTATCGGGAAAGGCTACACCTTC.

This chain connects TRBV6-1 to TRBJ1-4; D gene unclear. The CDR3 covers 14 residues. The V and J ends lost 11 bases and 4 bases respectively, with 17 bases between them. CDR1 MNHNS and CDR2 SASEGT come from the germline V gene. In nucleotides, the CDR3 is TGTGCCGGTAAGAGGGAGCCCAGTAATGAAAAACTGTTTTTT. Translated: CAGKREPSNEKLFF.

This clone was seen a handful of times. The chain links TRBV4-1 to TRBJ1-2; D remains unclear. The length of the CDR3 is 10 residues. Trimming left V 9 bases short and J 8 bases short, with 10 bases between. Germline CDR1 MGHRA, CDR2 YSYEKL. CDR3: CASFGGGYTF. The CDR3 nucleotides read TGCGCCAGTTTTGGAGGGGGCTACACCTTC.

This clone was picked up a small number of times. The rearrangement joins TRBV4-1 to TRBJ1-2; the match to TRBD1 covers 7 bases. The V and J ends lost 1 base and 7 bases, in that order; junction bases with no gene match: 15. CDR1 is MGHRA and CDR2 is YSYEKL in the germline V gene. There are 17 residues in the CDR3. Here the CDR3 reads CASSQVGGTSGIFGYTF. In nucleotides, the CDR3 is TGCGCCAGCAGCCAAGTAGGGGGCACCTCAGGGATTTTTGGCTACACCTTC.

The J gene is TRBJ2-3, the V gene TRBV7-9; maybe TRBD1 (5 bases). The germline CDR1 and CDR2 sequences are SEHNR and FQNEAQ (reference sequence). The CDR3 is made up of 12 amino acids. With 3 bases removed from V and 8 bases from J, the gap between germline ends came to 9 bases. As DNA, the CDR3 is TGTGCCAGCAGCTTCCCAGGGATTACGCAGTATTTT. It specifies CASSFPGITQYF.

The V and J genes are TRBV18 and TRBJ1-2; D gene uncertain. CDR1 is KGHSH and CDR2 is LQKENI in the germline V gene. This CDR3 has 13 residues. The ends were cut back, 4 bases at V and 1 base at J, with 7 bases in the middle. CDR3 residues: CASSLEGNYGYTF. CDR3 DNA sequence: TGTGCCAGCTCACTCGAGGGTAACTATGGCTACACCTTC.

The gene calls are TRBV11-3 and TRBJ1-1, with D possibly TRBD1 on 5 matching bases. Germline V lookup: CDR1 SGHNT, CDR2 YENEEA. The CDR3 is 13 residues long. Trimming took 6 bases from V and 1 from J, leaving 9 bases between them. The CDR3 DNA is TGTGCCAGCAGTCACAGGCAGAACACTGAAGCTTTCTTT. Protein product: CASSHRQNTEAFF.